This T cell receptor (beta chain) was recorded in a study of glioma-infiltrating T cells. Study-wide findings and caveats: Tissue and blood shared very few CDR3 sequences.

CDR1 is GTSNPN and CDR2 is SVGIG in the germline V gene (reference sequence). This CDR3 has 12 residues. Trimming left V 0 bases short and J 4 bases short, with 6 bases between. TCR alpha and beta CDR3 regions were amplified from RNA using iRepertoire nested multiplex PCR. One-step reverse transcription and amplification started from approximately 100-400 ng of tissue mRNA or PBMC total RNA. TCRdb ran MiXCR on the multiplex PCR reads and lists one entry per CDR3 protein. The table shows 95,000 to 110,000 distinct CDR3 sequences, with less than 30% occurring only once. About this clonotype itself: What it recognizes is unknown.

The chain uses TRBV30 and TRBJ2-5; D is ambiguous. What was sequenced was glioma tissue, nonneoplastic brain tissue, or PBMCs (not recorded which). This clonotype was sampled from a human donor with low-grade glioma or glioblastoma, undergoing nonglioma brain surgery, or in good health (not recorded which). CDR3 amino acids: CAWSVLAETQYF. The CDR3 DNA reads TGTGCCTGGAGTGTACTGGCAGAGACCCAGTACTTC.